The sample holds a few counts of the clone carrying this T cell receptor (beta chain). Its antigen remains unidentified. These data are taken from a study of identical twins. J gave up 4 bases and V 0 bases, and 11 bases lay outside the gene matches. This CDR3 is built from 18 residues. Germline V CDR1 and CDR2: SNHLY, FYNNEI. TCRdb redid the calling of the 5' RACE reads with MiXCR, one entry per CDR3 protein. Among about 530,000 distinct CDR3 sequences listed, around 24% were seen once. Study-wide results and limits: Less excess twin sharing appeared in beta out-of-frame sequences. Cross-sectional statistics underpinned the conclusions; the same donors were not followed. For zero-insertion analyses, partial confounding could come from invariant MAIT and iNKT cells.

This sample was shared with a second study, whose subject was yellow fever vaccine responses in identical twins.

The J gene is TRBJ2-5, the V gene TRBV2; 10 nucleotides line up with TRBD2. The sample consisted of CD4+ T cells sorted from blood. This TCR was recovered from a woman aged 18-30 years in good health. CDR3: CASSEALRLAGDRETQYF. CDR3 sequence (DNA): TGTGCCAGCAGTGAAGCGCTTCGGCTAGCGGGGGATCGAGAGACCCAGTACTTC.